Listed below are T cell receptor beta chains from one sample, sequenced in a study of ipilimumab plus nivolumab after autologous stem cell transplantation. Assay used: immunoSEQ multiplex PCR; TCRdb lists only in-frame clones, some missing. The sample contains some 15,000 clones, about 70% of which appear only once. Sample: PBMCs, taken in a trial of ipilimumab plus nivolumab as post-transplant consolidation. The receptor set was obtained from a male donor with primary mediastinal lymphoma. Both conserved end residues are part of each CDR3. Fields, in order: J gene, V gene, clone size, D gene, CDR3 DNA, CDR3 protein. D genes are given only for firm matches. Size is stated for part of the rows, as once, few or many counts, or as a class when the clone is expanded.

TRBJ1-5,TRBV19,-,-,TGTGCCAGCCGGTTTGAGCCCGATAGCAATCAGCCCCAGCATTTT,CASRFEPDSNQPQHF
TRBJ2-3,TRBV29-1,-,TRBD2,TGCAGCGTTGAAGACCGGGAGACTAGCAACACAGATACGCAGTATTTT,CSVEDRETSNTDTQYF
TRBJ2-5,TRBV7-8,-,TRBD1,TGTGCCAGCAGCCCGCGGCAGGGGGTCCAAGAGACCCAGTACTTC,CASSPRQGVQETQYF
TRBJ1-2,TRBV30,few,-,TGTGCCCAACCGGGCCAGTACTATGGCTACACCTTC,CAQPGQYYGYTF
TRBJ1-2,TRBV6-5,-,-,TGTGCCAGCAGTTTCGGCGGGGGGTATGGCTACACCTTC,CASSFGGGYGYTF
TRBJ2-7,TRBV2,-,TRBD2,TGTGCCAGCAGTTTCTTACGAGCGGGAGGAAAACTGGGCGAGCAGTACTTC,CASSFLRAGGKLGEQYF
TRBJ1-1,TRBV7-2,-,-,TGTGCCAGCAGCCCACTCTCGACACCTGGGAGCACTGAAGCTTTCTTT,CASSPLSTPGSTEAFF
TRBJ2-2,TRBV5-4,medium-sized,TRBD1,TGTGCCAGCAGCTTTTCAGGGACAGGGATTACCGGGGAGCTGTTTTTT,CASSFSGTGITGELFF
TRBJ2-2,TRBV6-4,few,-,TGTGCCAGCAGTGAAGGGGCAGGGGCCGCCGGGGAGCTGTTTTTT,CASSEGAGAAGELFF
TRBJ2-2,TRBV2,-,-,TGTGCCAGCAGTGAATCCCTTAGGAACACCGGGGAGCTGTTTTTT,CASSESLRNTGELFF
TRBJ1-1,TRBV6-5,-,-,TGTGCCAGCAGGAGGGGGGCAGAAGCTTTCTTT,CASRRGAEAFF
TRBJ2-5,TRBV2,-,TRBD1,TGTGCCAGCAGAGGGACAGCCCGGGAGACCCAGTACTTC,CASRGTARETQYF
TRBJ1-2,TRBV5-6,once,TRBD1,TGTGCCAGCAGCTTGGAGATGACAGGGGGCGTCGGTAGTAACTATGGCTACACCTTC,CASSLEMTGGVGSNYGYTF
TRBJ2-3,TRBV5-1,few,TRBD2,TGCGCCAGCCAGCCAGGGCTAGCGGGAGTGGCCCCCACAGATACGCAGTATTTT,CASQPGLAGVAPTDTQYF